The rows below give T cell receptor beta chains drawn from one sample of a study of T-cell reconstitution after alpha-beta-depleted transplantation in children. Via MiXCR, TCRdb re-called the PCR reads, giving one row per CDR3 protein. Of approximately 97,000 distinct CDR3 sequences listed, 7.5% to 9% were seen once; the top ten hold about 17%. The sample here was PBMCs, taken before TCRalphabeta/CD19-depleted stem cell transplant. These receptors were obtained from a boy aged 2-15 years with acute lymphoblastic leukemia, due to receive a stem cell transplant. Each CDR3 is given with its conserved first and last residue. The order of the fields is clone size, D gene, V gene, J gene, CDR3 protein, CDR3 DNA. D genes are given only for firm matches. Size is omitted from some rows. Given values are once, few, many or a class for expanded clones.

>few|-|TRBV15|TRBJ1-1
CATSRLDRNTEAFF
TGTGCCACCAGCAGACTGGACAGAAACACTGAAGCTTTCTTT
>many|-|TRBV20-1|TRBJ2-3
CSARAGTPRADTQYF
TGCAGTGCTAGAGCCGGGACCCCTAGGGCAGATACGCAGTATTTT
>many|-|TRBV5-1|TRBJ2-3
CASSPGIYTDTQYF
TGCGCCAGCAGCCCGGGGATATACACAGATACGCAGTATTTT
>many|-|TRBV4-3|TRBJ2-2
CASSQGGQVTGELFF
TGCGCCAGCAGCCAAGGGGGCCAGGTCACCGGGGAGCTGTTTTTT
>many|-|TRBV16|TRBJ2-7
CASSQSAYEQYF
TGTGCCAGCAGCCAATCTGCCTACGAGCAGTACTTC
>-|-|TRBV10-1|TRBJ2-5
CASSESPSKETQYF
TGCGCCAGCAGTGAGAGTCCGAGCAAAGAGACCCAGTACTTC
>few|-|TRBV25-1|TRBJ2-3
CASSELVSDTQYF
TGTGCCAGCAGTGAATTGGTGTCAGATACGCAGTATTTT
>many|-|TRBV6-1|TRBJ1-2
CASRPGRGIYGYTF
TGTGCCAGCAGACCCGGGAGGGGAATCTATGGCTACACCTTC
>many|-|TRBV24-1|TRBJ1-4
CAATTRVLNEKLFF
TGTGCCGCCACAACGAGGGTCCTTAATGAAAAACTGTTTTTT
>-|-|TRBV20-1|TRBJ2-7
CSASEPGRSASYEQYF
TGCAGTGCTAGTGAACCCGGACGCAGCGCCTCCTACGAGCAGTACTTC
>-|TRBD2|TRBV20-1|TRBJ2-7
CSAPRGLATYEQYF
TGCAGTGCCCCGCGGGGACTAGCTACCTACGAGCAGTACTTC
>many|-|TRBV11-2|TRBJ2-1
CASSFGGVQFF
TGTGCCAGCAGCTTCGGCGGGGTGCAGTTCTTC
>many|-|TRBV5-5|TRBJ2-1
CASRVDGSSYNEQFF
TGTGCCAGCAGGGTGGACGGTAGCTCCTACAATGAGCAGTTCTTC
>few|-|TRBV29-1|TRBJ2-2
CSVGWGRPGELFF
TGCAGCGTTGGCTGGGGGCGCCCCGGGGAGCTGTTTTTT
>-|-|TRBV7-9|TRBJ1-2
CASSLGTRANYGYTF
TGTGCCAGCAGCTTAGGGACGCGAGCTAACTATGGCTACACCTTC
>-|-|TRBV2|TRBJ1-2
CASSEARGNYGDTF
TGTGCCAGCAGTGAAGCGCGCGGAAACTATGGCGACACCTTC
>many|-|TRBV11-2|TRBJ2-3
CASSRRAGGVGGTDTQYF
TGTGCCAGCAGCCGGAGGGCCGGCGGCGTGGGCGGAACAGATACGCAGTATTTT
>-|-|TRBV18|TRBJ1-1
CASSLDQGTEAFF
TGTGCCAGCTCACTAGACCAGGGCACTGAAGCTTTCTTT
>-|TRBD2|TRBV3-1|TRBJ2-2
CASSQVSGGPYTGELFF
TGTGCCAGCAGCCAGGTTAGCGGGGGGCCTTACACCGGGGAGCTGTTTTTT
>many|TRBD2|TRBV20-1|TRBJ2-1
CSATKRTSGGNEQFF
TGCAGTGCTACTAAACGGACTAGCGGGGGCAATGAGCAGTTCTTC
>-|TRBD2|TRBV4-2|TRBJ2-5
CASSPGLAGVNQETQYF
TGTGCCAGCAGCCCGGGACTAGCGGGGGTAAACCAAGAGACCCAGTACTTC
>-|TRBD1|TRBV5-1|TRBJ1-5
CASSRPRDRDDDNQPQHF
TGCGCCAGCAGCCGACCCCGGGACAGGGATGATGACAATCAGCCCCAGCATTTT
>-|-|TRBV5-1|TRBJ2-2
CASSSGPGGNPGELFF
TGCGCCAGCAGCTCCGGGCCGGGGGGCAACCCCGGGGAGCTGTTTTTT
>many|-|TRBV10-3|TRBJ2-3
CAISDRVAGTDTQYF
TGTGCCATCAGTGACCGGGTAGCGGGCACAGATACGCAGTATTTT
>many|-|TRBV6-5|TRBJ2-7
CASSPLGARRYEQYF
TGTGCCAGCAGTCCCCTGGGAGCGCGGAGGTACGAGCAGTACTTC
>many|TRBD2|TRBV20-1|TRBJ2-7
CSATTVSSGGTYEQYF
TGCAGTGCTACGACTGTATCTAGCGGGGGAACCTACGAGCAGTACTTC
>many|TRBD2|TRBV20-1|TRBJ2-2
CSARDGGEDSGELFF
TGCAGTGCTAGAGATGGGGGGGAGGATAGCGGGGAGCTGTTTTTT
>many|-|TRBV6-2/TRBV6-3|TRBJ1-5
CASQPDTYNQPQHF
TGTGCCAGCCAGCCCGACACATACAATCAGCCCCAGCATTTT
>few|TRBD2|TRBV7-9|TRBJ2-5
CASSSTSGGETQYF
TGTGCCAGCAGCTCGACTAGCGGGGGAGAGACCCAGTACTTC
>few|-|TRBV25-1|TRBJ2-7
CASGAAWQYEQYF
TGTGCCAGCGGGGCTGCCTGGCAGTACGAGCAGTACTTC
>few|-|TRBV6-5|TRBJ2-7
CASSYRKGVGEQYF
TGTGCCAGCAGTTACAGAAAAGGGGTGGGGGAGCAGTACTTC
>few|TRBD2|TRBV2|TRBJ2-1
CASRGVAAYNEQFF
TGTGCCAGTCGGGGGGTAGCAGCTTACAATGAGCAGTTCTTC
>few|TRBD2|TRBV6-1|TRBJ2-2
CASSEALLGGANTGELFF
TGTGCCAGCAGTGAAGCGCTTCTGGGGGGGGCGAACACCGGGGAGCTGTTTTTT
>few|-|TRBV4-3|TRBJ2-4
CASSPTTGVIQYF
TGCGCCAGCAGCCCAACAACGGGAGTCATTCAGTACTTC
>many|TRBD2|TRBV20-1|TRBJ2-3
CSAPPRASGEFTDTQYF
TGCAGTGCCCCGCCCAGGGCTAGCGGGGAATTCACAGATACGCAGTATTTT
>few|-|TRBV5-5|TRBJ2-7
CASSLAFGSVAYEQYF
TGTGCCAGCAGCTTGGCGTTCGGTAGCGTGGCCTACGAGCAGTACTTC
>few|-|TRBV5-1|TRBJ1-6
CASSLALVGGQGYNSPLHF
TGCGCCAGCAGCTTGGCTCTTGTCGGAGGGCAAGGCTATAATTCACCCCTCCACTTT
>few|TRBD1|TRBV19|TRBJ1-2
CASSPDRYGYTF
TGTGCCAGTAGTCCGGACAGGTATGGCTACACCTTC
>-|TRBD2|TRBV20-1|TRBJ2-3
CSARATARLAGGTSTDTQYF
TGCAGTGCTAGAGCCACGGCCCGTCTAGCGGGGGGGACTAGCACAGATACGCAGTATTTT
>few|TRBD2|TRBV7-2|TRBJ2-7
CASSQTGRGGSGEQYF
TGTGCCAGCAGCCAAACGGGACGGGGGGGCTCAGGCGAGCAGTACTTC
>many|-|TRBV25-1|TRBJ2-3
CASSEFLATAADTQYF
TGTGCCAGCAGTGAATTCCTGGCAACGGCCGCAGATACGCAGTATTTT
>-|-|TRBV6-1|TRBJ1-2
CASSDRDRSGNYGYTF
TGTGCCAGCAGTGATAGGGATCGGTCGGGCAACTATGGCTACACCTTC
>many|TRBD1|TRBV7-2|TRBJ1-1
CASSLVGGWNTEAFF
TGTGCCAGCAGCTTAGTAGGGGGCTGGAACACTGAAGCTTTCTTT
>many|TRBD2|TRBV7-2|TRBJ2-3
CASSPRAGGYGDTQYF
TGTGCCAGCAGCCCTAGGGCGGGGGGGTATGGAGATACGCAGTATTTT
>-|TRBD2|TRBV20-1|TRBJ2-3
CSARGVGLALSDTQYF
TGCAGTGCTAGAGGGGTGGGACTAGCGTTATCAGATACGCAGTATTTT
>many|-|TRBV20-1|TRBJ1-1
CSARAATPGLMNTEAFF
TGCAGTGCTCGAGCGGCCACTCCGGGACTCATGAACACTGAAGCTTTCTTT
>many|TRBD1|TRBV6-5|TRBJ1-5
CASSYRDRVQPQHF
TGTGCCAGCAGTTACAGGGACAGGGTTCAGCCCCAGCATTTT
>many|TRBD2|TRBV6-4|TRBJ2-3
CASSDSGGSTDTQYF
TGTGCCAGCAGTGACTCGGGAGGGTCCACAGATACGCAGTATTTT